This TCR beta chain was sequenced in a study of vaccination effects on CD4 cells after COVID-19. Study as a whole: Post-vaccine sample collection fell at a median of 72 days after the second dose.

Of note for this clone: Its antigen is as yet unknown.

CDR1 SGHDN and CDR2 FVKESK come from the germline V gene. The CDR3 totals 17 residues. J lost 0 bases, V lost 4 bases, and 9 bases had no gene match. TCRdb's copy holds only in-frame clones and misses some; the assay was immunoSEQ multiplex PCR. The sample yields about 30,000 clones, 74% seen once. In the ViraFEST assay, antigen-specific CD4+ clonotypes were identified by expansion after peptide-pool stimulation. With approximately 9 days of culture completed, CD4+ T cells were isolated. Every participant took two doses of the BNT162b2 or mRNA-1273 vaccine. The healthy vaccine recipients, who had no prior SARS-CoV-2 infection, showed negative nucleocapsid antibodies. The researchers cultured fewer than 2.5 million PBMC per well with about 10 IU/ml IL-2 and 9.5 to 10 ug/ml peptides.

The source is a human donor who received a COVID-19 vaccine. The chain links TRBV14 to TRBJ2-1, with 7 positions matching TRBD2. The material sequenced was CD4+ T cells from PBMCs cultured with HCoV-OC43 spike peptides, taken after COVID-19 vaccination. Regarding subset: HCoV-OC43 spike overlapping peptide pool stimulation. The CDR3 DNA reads TGTGCCAGCAGCCGCGGGGGACTCAAAAGCTCCTACAATGAGCAGTTCTTC. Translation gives CASSRGGLKSSYNEQFF.